This T cell receptor (beta chain) was obtained from a study of shared clonotypes between healthy human individuals. Assay used: immunoSEQ multiplex PCR; TCRdb lists only in-frame clones, some missing. The sample holds approximately 1.9 million clones; around 93% are singletons and the top ten take more than 1.5%. Only CD45RO-negative cells positively selected for CCR7 counted as naive CD8 cells, so terminally differentiated effector memory CD45RA+ cells were excluded. V lost 4 bases and J lost 5, with 11 bases in between. Germline loops: CDR1 ENHRY, CDR2 SYGVKD. The CDR3 sequence is 13 residues long.

This TCR derives from a young man in good health. Some clones in this sample may be carry-over from other donors' samples. Sequencing was performed on naive CD8+ T cells from PBMCs. The chain joins TRBV10-3 to TRBJ2-5, with D possibly being TRBD1 or TRBD2 (5 bases each). For the CDR3, the DNA is TGTGCCATCAGTGGAGAGGGGCGGGAGACCCAGTACTTC. This encodes CAISGEGRETQYF.